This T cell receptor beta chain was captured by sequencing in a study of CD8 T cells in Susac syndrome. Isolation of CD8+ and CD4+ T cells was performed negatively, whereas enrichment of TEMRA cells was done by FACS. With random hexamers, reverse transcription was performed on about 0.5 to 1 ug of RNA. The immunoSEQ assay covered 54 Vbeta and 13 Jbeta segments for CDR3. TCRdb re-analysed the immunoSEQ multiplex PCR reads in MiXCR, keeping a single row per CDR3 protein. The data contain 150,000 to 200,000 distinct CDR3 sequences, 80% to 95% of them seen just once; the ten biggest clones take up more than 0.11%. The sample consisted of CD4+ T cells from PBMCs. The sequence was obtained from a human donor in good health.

The CDR3 region is CSASPAGRGGLGGQFF. The CDR3 DNA follows: TGCAGTGCTAGCCCGGCGGGGCGGGGGGGCCTCGGTGGTCAGTTCTTC. The V and J genes are TRBV20-1 and TRBJ2-1, with 9 positions matching TRBD2. The V gene end was trimmed by 3 bases and the J gene end by 13 bases; junction bases not matched to a gene: 19. Germline V gene lookup returns CDR1 DFQATT and CDR2 SNEGSKA (reference sequence). CDR3 length: 16 residues.